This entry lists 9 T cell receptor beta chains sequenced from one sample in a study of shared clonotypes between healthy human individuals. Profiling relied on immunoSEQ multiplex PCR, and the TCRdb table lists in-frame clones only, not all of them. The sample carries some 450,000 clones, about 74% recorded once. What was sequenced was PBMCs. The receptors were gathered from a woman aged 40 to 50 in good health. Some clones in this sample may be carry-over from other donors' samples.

CDR3 in DNA: TGTGCCAGCAGCCAAACCCCCCAGGACCCAGATACGCAGTATTTT. Translating it yields CASSQTPQDPDTQYF. This rearrangement joins TRBV7-3 to TRBJ2-3, with unresolved D. The length of the CDR3 is 15 residues. Trimming took 5 bases from V and 4 from J, leaving 16 bases between them. Germline CDR1 SGHTA, CDR2 FQGTGA. Combining the CDR3 with reference TRBV7-3 and TRBJ2-3 gives the whole variable domain GAGVSQTPSNKVTEKGKYVELRCDPISGHTALYWYRQSLGQGPEFLIYFQGTGAADDSGLPNDRFFAVRPEGSVSTLKIQRTERGDSAVYLCASSQTPQDPDTQYFGPGTRLTVL.

This CDR3 reads CSVEENMSTEAFF. The CDR3 region has the DNA TGCAGCGTTGAAGAGAACATGAGCACTGAAGCTTTCTTT. The rearrangement links TRBV29-1 to TRBJ1-1; D gene uncertain. V was trimmed by 0 bases and J by 4 bases, leaving 9 bases between them. This CDR3 comprises 13 residues. The germline CDR1 and CDR2 sequences are SQVTM and ANQGSEA.

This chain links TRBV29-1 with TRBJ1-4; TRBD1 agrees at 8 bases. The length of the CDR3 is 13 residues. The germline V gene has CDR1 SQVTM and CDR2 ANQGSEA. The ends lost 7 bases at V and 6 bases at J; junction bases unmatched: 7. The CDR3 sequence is CSAWTGSDEKLFF. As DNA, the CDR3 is TGCAGCGCGTGGACAGGGAGTGATGAAAAACTGTTTTTT.

The CDR3 here is CASSLTPGQFNNEQFF. The CDR3 bases are TGTGCCAGCAGCTTAACCCCCGGACAGTTTAACAATGAGCAGTTCTTC. The V and J genes are TRBV7-3 and TRBJ2-1; TRBD1 is a possible D gene (6 bases). CDR1 and CDR2 (germline): SGHTA, FQGTGA. Trimming cost V 0 bases and J 5 bases, with 14 bases left between them. The CDR3 runs 16 residues. Filled out from reference TRBV7-3 and TRBJ2-1, the complete variable domain reads GAGVSQTPSNKVTEKGKYVELRCDPISGHTALYWYRQSLGQGPEFLIYFQGTGAADDSGLPNDRFFAVRPEGSVSTLKIQRTERGDSAVYLCASSLTPGQFNNEQFFGPGTRLTVL.

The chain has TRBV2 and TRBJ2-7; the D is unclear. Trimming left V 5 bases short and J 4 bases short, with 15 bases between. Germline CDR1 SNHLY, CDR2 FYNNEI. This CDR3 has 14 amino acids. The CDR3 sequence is CASSSSPFGYEQYF. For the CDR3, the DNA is TGTGCCAGCAGTTCCTCTCCCTTTGGTTACGAGCAGTACTTC.

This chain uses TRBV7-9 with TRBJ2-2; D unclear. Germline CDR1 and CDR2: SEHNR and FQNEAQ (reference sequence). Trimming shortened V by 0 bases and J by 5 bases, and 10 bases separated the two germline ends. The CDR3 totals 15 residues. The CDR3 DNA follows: TGTGCCAGCAGCTTAGCGCCCCGTGGAACCGGGGAGCTGTTTTTT. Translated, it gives CASSLAPRGTGELFF.

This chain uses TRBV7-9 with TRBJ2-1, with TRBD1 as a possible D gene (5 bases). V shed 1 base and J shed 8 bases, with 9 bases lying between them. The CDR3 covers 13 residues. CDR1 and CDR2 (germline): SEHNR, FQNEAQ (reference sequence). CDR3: CASSLDGRDEQFF. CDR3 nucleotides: TGTGCCAGCAGCTTAGACGGCAGGGATGAGCAGTTCTTC. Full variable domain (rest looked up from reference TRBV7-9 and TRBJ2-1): DTGVSQNPRHKITKRGQNVTFRCDPISEHNRLYWYRQTLGQGPEFLTYFQNEAQLEKSRLLSDRFSAERPKGSFSTLEIQRTEQGDSAMYLCASSLDGRDEQFFGPGTRLTVL.

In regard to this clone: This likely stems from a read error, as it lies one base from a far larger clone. CDR3 region: CASGPFEGPYNEQFF. As DNA, the CDR3 is TGTGCCAGCGGCCCCTTCGAAGGCCCCTACAATGAGCAGTTCTTC. This rearrangement joins TRBV11-3 to TRBJ2-1; D unclear. This CDR3 contains 15 residues. Trimming removed 8 bases at V and 2 bases at J, with 16 bases between. Germline CDR1 and CDR2: SGHNT and YENEEA.

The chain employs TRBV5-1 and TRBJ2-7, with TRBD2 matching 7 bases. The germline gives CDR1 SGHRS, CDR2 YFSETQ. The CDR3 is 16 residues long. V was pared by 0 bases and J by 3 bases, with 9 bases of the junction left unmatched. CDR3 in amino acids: CASSLDLAAGSYEQYF. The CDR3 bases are TGCGCCAGCAGCTTGGATCTGGCAGCGGGGAGCTACGAGCAGTACTTC. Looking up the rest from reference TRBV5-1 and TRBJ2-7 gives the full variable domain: KAGVTQTPRYLIKTRGQQVTLSCSPISGHRSVSWYQQTPGQGLQFLFEYFSETQRNKGNFPGRFSGRQFSNSRSEMNVSTLELGDSALYLCASSLDLAAGSYEQYFGPGTRLTVT.